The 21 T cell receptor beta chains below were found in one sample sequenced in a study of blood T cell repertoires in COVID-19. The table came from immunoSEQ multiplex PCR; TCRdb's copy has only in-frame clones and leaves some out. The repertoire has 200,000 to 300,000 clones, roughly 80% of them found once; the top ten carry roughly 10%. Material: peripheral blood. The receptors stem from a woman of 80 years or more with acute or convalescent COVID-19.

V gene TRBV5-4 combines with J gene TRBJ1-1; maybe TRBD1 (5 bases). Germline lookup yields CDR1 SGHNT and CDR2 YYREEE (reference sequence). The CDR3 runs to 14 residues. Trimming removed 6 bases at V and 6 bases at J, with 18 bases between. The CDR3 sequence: CASMGEVHGAEAFF. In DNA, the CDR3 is TGTGCCAGCATGGGGGAGGTCCATGGGGCTGAAGCTTTCTTT.

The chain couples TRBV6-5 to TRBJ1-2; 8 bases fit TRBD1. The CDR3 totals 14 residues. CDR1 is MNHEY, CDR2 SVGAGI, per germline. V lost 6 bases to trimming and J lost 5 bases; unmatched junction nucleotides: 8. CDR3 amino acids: CASRRQGTGYGYTF. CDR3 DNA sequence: TGTGCCAGCAGAAGACAGGGGACCGGGTATGGCTACACCTTC.

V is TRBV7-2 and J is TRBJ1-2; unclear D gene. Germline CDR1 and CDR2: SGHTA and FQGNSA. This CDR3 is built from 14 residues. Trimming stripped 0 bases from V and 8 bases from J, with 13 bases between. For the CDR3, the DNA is TGTGCCAGCAGCTTAGCGGTATCCGGAGGGGGCTACACCTTC. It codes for CASSLAVSGGGYTF.

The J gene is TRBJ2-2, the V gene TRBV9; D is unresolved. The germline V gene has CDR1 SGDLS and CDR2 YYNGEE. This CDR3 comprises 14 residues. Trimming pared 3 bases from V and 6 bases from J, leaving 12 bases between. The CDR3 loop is CASSAFSLPGELFF. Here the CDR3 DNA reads TGTGCCAGCAGCGCATTTAGTTTACCCGGGGAGCTGTTTTTT.

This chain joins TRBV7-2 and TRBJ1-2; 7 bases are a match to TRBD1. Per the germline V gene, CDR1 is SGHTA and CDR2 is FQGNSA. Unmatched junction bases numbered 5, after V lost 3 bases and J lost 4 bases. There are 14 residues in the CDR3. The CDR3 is CASSFRTGSYGYTF. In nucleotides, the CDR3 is TGTGCCAGCAGCTTCAGGACAGGCAGCTATGGCTACACCTTC.

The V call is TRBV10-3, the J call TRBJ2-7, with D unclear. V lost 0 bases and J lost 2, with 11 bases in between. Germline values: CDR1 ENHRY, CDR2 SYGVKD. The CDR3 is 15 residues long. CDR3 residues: CAISESAENPYEQYF. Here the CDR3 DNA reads TGTGCCATCAGTGAGTCGGCAGAAAACCCCTACGAGCAGTACTTC.

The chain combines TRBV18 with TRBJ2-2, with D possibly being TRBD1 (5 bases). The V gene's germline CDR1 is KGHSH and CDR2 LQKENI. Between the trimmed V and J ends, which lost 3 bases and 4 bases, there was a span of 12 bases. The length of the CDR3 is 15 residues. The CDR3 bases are TGTGCCAGCTCACCTGTAACAGGCTCCACCGGGGAGCTGTTTTTT. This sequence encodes CASSPVTGSTGELFF.

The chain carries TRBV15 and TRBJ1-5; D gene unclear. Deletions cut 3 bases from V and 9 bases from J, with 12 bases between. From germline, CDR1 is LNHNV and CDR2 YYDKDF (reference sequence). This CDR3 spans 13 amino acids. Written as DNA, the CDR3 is TGTGCCACCAGCAGGCCCAACGAGGGGCCCCAGCATTTT. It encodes CATSRPNEGPQHF. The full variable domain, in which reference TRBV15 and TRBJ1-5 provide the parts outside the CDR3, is DAMVIQNPRYQVTQFGKPVTLSCSQTLNHNVMYWYQQKSSQAPKLLFHYYDKDFNNEADTPDNFQSRRPNTSFCFLDIRSPGLGDTAMYLCATSRPNEGPQHFGDGTRLSIL.

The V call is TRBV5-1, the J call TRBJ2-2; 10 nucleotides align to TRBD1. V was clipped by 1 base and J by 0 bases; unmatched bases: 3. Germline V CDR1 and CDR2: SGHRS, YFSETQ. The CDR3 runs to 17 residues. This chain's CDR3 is CASSLSTGGANTGELFF. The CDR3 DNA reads TGCGCCAGCAGCTTGTCGACAGGGGGCGCGAACACCGGGGAGCTGTTTTTT.

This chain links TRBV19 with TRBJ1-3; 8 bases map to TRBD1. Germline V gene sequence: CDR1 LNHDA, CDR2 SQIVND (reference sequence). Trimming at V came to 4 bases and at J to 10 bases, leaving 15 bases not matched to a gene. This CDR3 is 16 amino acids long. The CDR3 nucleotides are TGTGCCAGTAGTACCCCAGGACAGGGTCCTCACGGGACCATATATTTT. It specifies CASSTPGQGPHGTIYF.

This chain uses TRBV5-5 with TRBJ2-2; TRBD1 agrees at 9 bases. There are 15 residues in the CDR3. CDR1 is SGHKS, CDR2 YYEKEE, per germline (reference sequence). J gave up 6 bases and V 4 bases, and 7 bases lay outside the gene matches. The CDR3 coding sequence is TGTGCCAGCAGCCAGGACAGGGGCTCGGCCGGGGAGCTGTTTTTT. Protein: CASSQDRGSAGELFF. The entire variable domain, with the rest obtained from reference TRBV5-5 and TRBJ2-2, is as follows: DAGVTQSPTHLIKTRGQQVTLRCSPISGHKSVSWYQQVLGQGPQFIFQYYEKEERGRGNFPDRFSARQFPNYSSELNVNALLLGDSALYLCASSQDRGSAGELFFGEGSRLTVL.

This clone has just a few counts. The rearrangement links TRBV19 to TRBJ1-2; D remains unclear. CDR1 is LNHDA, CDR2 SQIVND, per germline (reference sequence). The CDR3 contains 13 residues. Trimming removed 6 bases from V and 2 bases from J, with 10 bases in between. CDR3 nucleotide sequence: TGTGCCAGTAGGGAGAGCCGAAACTATGGCTACACCTTC. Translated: CASRESRNYGYTF.

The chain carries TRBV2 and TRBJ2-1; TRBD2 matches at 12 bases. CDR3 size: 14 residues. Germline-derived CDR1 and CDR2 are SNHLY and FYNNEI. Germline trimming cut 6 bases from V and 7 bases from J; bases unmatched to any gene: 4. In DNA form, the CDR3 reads TGTGCCAGCAGGAGAGGACTAGCGGGGAATGAGCAGTTCTTC. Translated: CASRRGLAGNEQFF.

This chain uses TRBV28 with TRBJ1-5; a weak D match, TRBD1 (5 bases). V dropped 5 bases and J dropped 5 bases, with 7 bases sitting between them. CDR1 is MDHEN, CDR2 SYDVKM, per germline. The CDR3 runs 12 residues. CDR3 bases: TGTGCCAGCAGTCAAGGGGATCAGCCCCAGCATTTT. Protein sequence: CASSQGDQPQHF.

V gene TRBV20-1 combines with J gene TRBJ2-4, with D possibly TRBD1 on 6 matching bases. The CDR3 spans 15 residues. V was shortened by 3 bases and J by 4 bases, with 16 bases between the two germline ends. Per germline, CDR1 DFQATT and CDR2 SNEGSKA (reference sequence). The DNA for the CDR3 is TGCAGTGCTAGTCCGGTCAGGGGTATTAAAAACATTCAGTACTTC. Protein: CSASPVRGIKNIQYF.

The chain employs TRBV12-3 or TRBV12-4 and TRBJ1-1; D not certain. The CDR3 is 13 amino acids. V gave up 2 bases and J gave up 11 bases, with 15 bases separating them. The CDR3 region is CASSLRVGSFAFF. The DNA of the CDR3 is TGTGCCAGCAGTTTACGGGTCGGTAGCTTCGCTTTCTTT.

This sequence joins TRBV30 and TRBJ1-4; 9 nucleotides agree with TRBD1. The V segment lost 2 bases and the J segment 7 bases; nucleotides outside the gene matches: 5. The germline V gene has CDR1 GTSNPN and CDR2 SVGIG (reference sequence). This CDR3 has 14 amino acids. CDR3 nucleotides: TGTGCCTGGAGTAACAGGGGGCGTAGTGAAAAACTGTTTTTT. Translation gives CAWSNRGRSEKLFF.

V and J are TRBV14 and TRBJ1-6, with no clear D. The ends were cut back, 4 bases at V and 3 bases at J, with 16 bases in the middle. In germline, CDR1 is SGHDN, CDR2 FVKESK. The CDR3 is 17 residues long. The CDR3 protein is CASSPVLGAGYNSPLHF. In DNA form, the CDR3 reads TGTGCCAGCAGCCCGGTCTTGGGAGCGGGCTATAATTCACCCCTCCACTTT.

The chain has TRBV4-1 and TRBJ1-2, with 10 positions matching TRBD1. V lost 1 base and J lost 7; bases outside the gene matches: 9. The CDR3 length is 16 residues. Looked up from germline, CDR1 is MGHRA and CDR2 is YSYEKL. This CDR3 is CASSQGPGQGRVGYTF. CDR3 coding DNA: TGCGCCAGCAGCCAAGGACCGGGACAGGGGAGAGTTGGCTACACCTTC.

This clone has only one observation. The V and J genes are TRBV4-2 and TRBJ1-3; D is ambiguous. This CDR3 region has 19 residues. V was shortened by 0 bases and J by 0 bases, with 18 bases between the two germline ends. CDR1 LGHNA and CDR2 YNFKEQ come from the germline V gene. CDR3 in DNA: TGTGCCAGCAGCCAAGAACGATTGGACTCTGGGCCCTCTGGAAACACCATATATTTT. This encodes CASSQERLDSGPSGNTIYF.

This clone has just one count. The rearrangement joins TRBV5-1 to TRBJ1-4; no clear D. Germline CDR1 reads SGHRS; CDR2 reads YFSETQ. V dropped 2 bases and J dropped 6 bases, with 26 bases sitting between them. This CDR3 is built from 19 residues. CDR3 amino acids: CASSFREHAWGVSDEKLFF. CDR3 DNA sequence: TGCGCCAGCAGCTTTCGGGAGCACGCTTGGGGAGTTTCGGATGAAAAACTGTTTTTT.